This T cell receptor (beta chain) emerged from a study of blood T cell repertoires in COVID-19. Everyone who took part was roughly 18 to 89 years old, and they came from about 23 US areas. This CDR3 is 13 amino acids long. Germline V lookup: CDR1 ENHRY, CDR2 SYGVKD. V was pared by 2 bases and J by 1 base, with 5 bases between. This clone is a singleton in its sample. The repertoire was sequenced with immunoSEQ multiplex PCR; TCRdb's copy has only in-frame clones and lacks some. The sample shows about 180,000 clones, roughly 82% of them seen only once. The rearrangement links TRBV10-3 to TRBJ1-1; the D gene is possibly TRBD1 (5 bases). This TCR was sampled from a woman in her 30s who had recovered from COVID-19. Sample: PBMCs or T cells enriched from blood (not recorded which). The CDR3 spells CAISETGNTEAFF. For the CDR3, the DNA is TGTGCCATCAGTGAGACAGGGAACACTGAAGCTTTCTTT.